The clone carrying this T cell receptor beta chain was counted a single time. Methods used by the authors: It was from reference gene primer amplification that nucleated cell counts were estimated. Produced via immunoSEQ multiplex PCR; TCRdb's table is partial and in-frame only. V, J and clone size reflect that table, while D and trimming were determined from the DNA. The sample includes about 72,000 clones, about 90% of them seen just once. The data derive from a study of blood T cell repertoires in COVID-19. Overall study: The origin of the acute and convalescent COVID-19 samples was the United States, Italy and Spain. The analysed material was cDNA or gDNA that came from T cells, B-cell-depleted T cells, or PBMCs.

Trimming pared 1 base from V and 7 bases from J, leaving 10 bases between. The CDR3 has 13 residues. Germline-derived CDR1 and CDR2 are ENHRY and SYGVKD. The sequence was collected from a human donor in a cohort sampled during active COVID-19. The chain combines TRBV10-3 with TRBJ1-2; D remains unclear. Sequencing input: peripheral blood. In DNA form, the CDR3 reads TGTGCCATCAGTGAGTGTCTGAGTTGTGGCTACACCTTC. It translates to CAISECLSCGYTF.